This record concerns one TCR beta chain sequence. The antigen remains unidentified. A much larger clone is a single base away; this may be a read error. TCRdb re-called the reads through MiXCR, storing one row per CDR3 protein. The sample consists of roughly 990,000 distinct CDR3 sequences, roughly a third of them appearing once. The data were taken from a study of T cell repertoires in cytomegalovirus infection. Study as a whole: Peptides in the study included HLA-C-restricted and HLA-B-restricted CMV epitopes.

The CDR3 loop spans 14 amino acids. V was clipped by 10 bases and J by 4 bases, with 19 bases between them. Looked up from germline, CDR1 is MDHEN and CDR2 is SYDVKM. Study-wide results and limits: HLA-C-restricted CMV clonotypes gave the most frequent clonotype in two of eight donors. Carriage of CMV together with the relevant HLA was identifiable through cumulative public TCR beta family frequency.

This chain uses TRBV28 with TRBJ1-1; the D gene is possibly TRBD1 (5 bases). The receptor's source is a human donor in good health (CMV status not recorded). Some clones in this sample may be carry-over from other donors' samples. This specimen consisted of cultured CD8+ T cells from PBMCs, obtained from culture after CMV antigen stimulation. CDR3 residues: CANSPYSGATEAFF. The DNA for the CDR3 is TGTGCCAACAGCCCATACAGCGGGGCCACTGAAGCTTTCTTT.